These T cell receptor beta chains were read from a single sample in a study of blood T cell repertoires in COVID-19. Sequencing used immunoSEQ multiplex PCR; TCRdb keeps in-frame clones, though not all of them. The table has approximately 290,000 clones, roughly 89% seen once. The sample consisted of peripheral blood. The receptors shown here come from a man aged 25 to 45 with acute or convalescent COVID-19. Each CDR3 is given with its conserved first and last residue. Fields, in order: V gene, J gene, D gene, clone size, CDR3 DNA, CDR3 protein. The D gene is left open where the match is weak. For some rows the clone size is stated as once, few or many, or as a class when expanded; others skip it.

V gene: TRBV18; J gene: TRBJ1-3; D gene: .; clone size: once; CDR3 DNA: TGTGCCAGCTCACCCGCAGGAGGAAACACCATATATTTT; CDR3 protein: CASSPAGGNTIYF
V gene: TRBV5-6; J gene: TRBJ1-2; D gene: TRBD1; clone size: .; CDR3 DNA: TGTGCCAGCACCCACTGGGGGACAGCAAACTATGGCTACACCTTC; CDR3 protein: CASTHWGTANYGYTF
V gene: TRBV2; J gene: TRBJ2-3; D gene: TRBD2; clone size: .; CDR3 DNA: TGTGCCAGCAGTGGTTGGCGGGGGGAGACAGATACGCAGTATTTT; CDR3 protein: CASSGWRGETDTQYF
V gene: TRBV3-1/TRBV3-2; J gene: TRBJ1-1; D gene: .; clone size: .; CDR3 DNA: TGTGCCAGCAGCCATACAGGTTCTGAAGCTTTCTTT; CDR3 protein: CASSHTGSEAFF
V gene: TRBV7-6; J gene: TRBJ2-1; D gene: .; clone size: .; CDR3 DNA: TGTGCCAGCAGCTTAGCCCTAGAACTTAGACAGGTCTTTTACAATGAGCAGTTCTTC; CDR3 protein: CASSLALELRQVFYNEQFF
V gene: TRBV19; J gene: TRBJ2-4; D gene: .; clone size: .; CDR3 DNA: TGTGCCAGTAGCGTAGGTCAGGGAAGGTCAGCCAAAAACATTCAGTACTTC; CDR3 protein: CASSVGQGRSAKNIQYF
V gene: TRBV27; J gene: TRBJ1-1; D gene: .; clone size: once; CDR3 DNA: TGTGCCAGCAGTTTATGGCTGAACACTGAAGCTTTCTTT; CDR3 protein: CASSLWLNTEAFF
V gene: TRBV19; J gene: TRBJ1-5; D gene: TRBD1; clone size: .; CDR3 DNA: TGTGCCAGTAGTATTCCAGGGGGCGGTCAGCCCCAGCATTTT; CDR3 protein: CASSIPGGGQPQHF
V gene: TRBV29-1; J gene: TRBJ2-1; D gene: TRBD1; clone size: .; CDR3 DNA: TGCAGCGTGGTGGGACAGGGCTCCTACAATGAGCAGTTCTTC; CDR3 protein: CSVVGQGSYNEQFF
V gene: TRBV2; J gene: TRBJ2-3; D gene: TRBD2; clone size: .; CDR3 DNA: TGTGCCAGCAGTCCTTTTCTTACTAGCGGGGGAACTCCCTGGGTGCAGTATTTT; CDR3 protein: CASSPFLTSGGTPWVQYF
V gene: TRBV6-5; J gene: TRBJ2-3; D gene: .; clone size: .; CDR3 DNA: TGTGCCAGCATAAAGGAGAGGGATACGCAGTATTTT; CDR3 protein: CASIKERDTQYF
V gene: TRBV7-2; J gene: TRBJ1-2; D gene: TRBD1; clone size: .; CDR3 DNA: TGTGCCAGCAGCTCCCCGGGACAGGGCGCCTTCGGCTACACCTTC; CDR3 protein: CASSSPGQGAFGYTF
V gene: TRBV10-3; J gene: TRBJ1-1; D gene: .; clone size: .; CDR3 DNA: TGTGCCATCGCACCCCAAGGGGGGGGGAACACTGAAGCTTTCTTT; CDR3 protein: CAIAPQGGGNTEAFF
V gene: TRBV9; J gene: TRBJ2-2; D gene: TRBD1; clone size: .; CDR3 DNA: TGTGCCAGCAGCGGGGGCTATGGACAGGCGGTCACCGGGGAGCTGTTTTTT; CDR3 protein: CASSGGYGQAVTGELFF
V gene: TRBV11-2; J gene: TRBJ1-2; D gene: TRBD1; clone size: .; CDR3 DNA: TGTGCCAGCAGCTCGCACAGGGGATCGCGGGCTACCTATGGCTACACCTTC; CDR3 protein: CASSSHRGSRATYGYTF
V gene: TRBV18; J gene: TRBJ2-2; D gene: .; clone size: .; CDR3 DNA: TGTGCCAGCTCTTACCAGGGAGGGAACACCGGGGAGCTGTTTTTT; CDR3 protein: CASSYQGGNTGELFF
V gene: TRBV3-1/TRBV3-2; J gene: TRBJ2-3; D gene: TRBD1; clone size: .; CDR3 DNA: TGTGCCAGCAGCCAAGAGGGGACAGGGCGGGATAGTTCAGATACGCAGTATTTT; CDR3 protein: CASSQEGTGRDSSDTQYF
V gene: TRBV19; J gene: TRBJ1-1; D gene: .; clone size: .; CDR3 DNA: TGTGCCAGTAGTATAAAAAGGGGAACTGAAGCTTTCTTT; CDR3 protein: CASSIKRGTEAFF
V gene: TRBV25-1; J gene: TRBJ1-4; D gene: TRBD1; clone size: .; CDR3 DNA: TGTGCCAGCAGTGATCCGGGACAGCCCCGTGAAAAACTGTTTTTT; CDR3 protein: CASSDPGQPREKLFF
V gene: TRBV2; J gene: TRBJ2-1; D gene: .; clone size: .; CDR3 DNA: TGTGCCAGCAGAATTACAGATATCGATGAGCAGTTCTTC; CDR3 protein: CASRITDIDEQFF
V gene: TRBV28; J gene: TRBJ2-7; D gene: TRBD2; clone size: .; CDR3 DNA: TGTGCCAGCAGAGCGGGGGTTCTAAATACCTACGAGCAGTACTTC; CDR3 protein: CASRAGVLNTYEQYF
V gene: TRBV7-3; J gene: TRBJ1-3; D gene: .; clone size: .; CDR3 DNA: TGTGCCAGCAGTAACGGGGGAAACACCATATATTTT; CDR3 protein: CASSNGGNTIYF
V gene: TRBV7-6; J gene: TRBJ1-6; D gene: .; clone size: .; CDR3 DNA: TGTGCCAGCAGCTTAGATGGAGTCCATCCCCTCCACTTT; CDR3 protein: CASSLDGVHPLHF
V gene: TRBV19; J gene: TRBJ1-5; D gene: TRBD1; clone size: .; CDR3 DNA: TGTGCCAGTAGTGTGACAGGGGGCCCTAATCAGCCCCAGCATTTT; CDR3 protein: CASSVTGGPNQPQHF
V gene: TRBV5-1; J gene: TRBJ2-3; D gene: TRBD2; clone size: .; CDR3 DNA: TGCGCCAGCCGGACTAGCGGGGGGCGAGGAGATACGCAGTATTTT; CDR3 protein: CASRTSGGRGDTQYF
V gene: TRBV13; J gene: TRBJ2-7; D gene: .; clone size: .; CDR3 DNA: TGTGCCAGCAGCTCCACAGGGATCTCCTACGAGCAGTACTTC; CDR3 protein: CASSSTGISYEQYF
V gene: TRBV4-2; J gene: TRBJ1-5; D gene: .; clone size: .; CDR3 DNA: TGTGCCAGCAGCCAAAGTATTGCGGGAGCCAATCAGCCCCAGCATTTT; CDR3 protein: CASSQSIAGANQPQHF
V gene: TRBV5-1; J gene: TRBJ1-1; D gene: .; clone size: once; CDR3 DNA: TGCGCCAGCAGCCCGTCGGGGTTCGGCACTGAAGCTTTCTTT; CDR3 protein: CASSPSGFGTEAFF
V gene: TRBV6-1; J gene: TRBJ2-7; D gene: .; clone size: once; CDR3 DNA: TGTGCCAGCAGTGAAAGGGGTTTCGGCTACGAGCAGTACTTC; CDR3 protein: CASSERGFGYEQYF
V gene: TRBV14; J gene: TRBJ2-7; D gene: TRBD2; clone size: .; CDR3 DNA: TGTGCCAGCAGCCAAATAGGACTAGCGGGAAGCGAGCAGTACTTC; CDR3 protein: CASSQIGLAGSEQYF
V gene: TRBV19; J gene: TRBJ1-5; D gene: .; clone size: .; CDR3 DNA: TGTGCCAGTAGTACTCGGGTCTCCGGAGGCAATCAGCCCCAGCATTTT; CDR3 protein: CASSTRVSGGNQPQHF
V gene: TRBV27; J gene: TRBJ1-6; D gene: TRBD1; clone size: .; CDR3 DNA: TGTGCCAGCAGTGGATTACGGGACAGCCTTTTGGCCCTCCACTTT; CDR3 protein: CASSGLRDSLLALHF
V gene: TRBV28; J gene: TRBJ2-5; D gene: TRBD2; clone size: .; CDR3 DNA: TGTGCCAGCAGTTGGGGGGGGGAGACCCAGTACTTC; CDR3 protein: CASSWGGETQYF
V gene: TRBV27; J gene: TRBJ1-5; D gene: .; clone size: .; CDR3 DNA: TGTGCCAGCAGTTTAATGGCAGGGAGCAATCAGCCCCAGCATTTT; CDR3 protein: CASSLMAGSNQPQHF
V gene: TRBV27; J gene: TRBJ2-7; D gene: TRBD1; clone size: .; CDR3 DNA: TGTGCCAGCAAACAGGGGTGGTCCTCCTACGAGCAGTACTTC; CDR3 protein: CASKQGWSSYEQYF
V gene: TRBV6-6; J gene: TRBJ2-3; D gene: TRBD2; clone size: .; CDR3 DNA: TGTGCCAGCAGTACCGGGACTAGCGAAAAGCATTTT; CDR3 protein: CASSTGTSEKHF
V gene: TRBV19; J gene: TRBJ1-1; D gene: TRBD1; clone size: few; CDR3 DNA: TGTGCCAGTAGTATATTATGGGACAGGAACACTGAAGCTTTCTTT; CDR3 protein: CASSILWDRNTEAFF
V gene: TRBV29-1; J gene: TRBJ2-7; D gene: TRBD1; clone size: .; CDR3 DNA: TGCAGCGTCCGGGATAGAGGGGGCCGCTACGAGCAGTACTTC; CDR3 protein: CSVRDRGGRYEQYF
V gene: TRBV18; J gene: TRBJ1-3; D gene: .; clone size: few; CDR3 DNA: TGTGCCACCGGTCCGGCCACAGCGGGGCGAAACACCATATATTTT; CDR3 protein: CATGPATAGRNTIYF
V gene: TRBV9; J gene: TRBJ2-1; D gene: TRBD2; clone size: .; CDR3 DNA: TGTGCCAGCAGCGTAGTAGGCGGGGGCTACAATGAGCAGTTCTTC; CDR3 protein: CASSVVGGGYNEQFF
V gene: TRBV28; J gene: TRBJ1-2; D gene: TRBD1; clone size: .; CDR3 DNA: TGTGCCAGCAGTTTCAGACAGGGTGCAAGTCGAGGCTACACCTTC; CDR3 protein: CASSFRQGASRGYTF
V gene: TRBV21-1; J gene: TRBJ1-5; D gene: .; clone size: .; CDR3 DNA: TGTGCCAGCAACCTTTACAGGGGGAATCAGCCCCAGCATTTT; CDR3 protein: CASNLYRGNQPQHF
V gene: TRBV28; J gene: TRBJ1-4; D gene: TRBD1; clone size: .; CDR3 DNA: TGTGCCAGCAGTCCAACAGGACAGGGTGGTGAAAAACTGTTTTTT; CDR3 protein: CASSPTGQGGEKLFF
V gene: TRBV9; J gene: TRBJ2-3; D gene: TRBD1; clone size: .; CDR3 DNA: TGTGCCAGCAGCGGAAACAGGGGCGAAGGCACAGATACGCAGTATTTT; CDR3 protein: CASSGNRGEGTDTQYF
V gene: TRBV19; J gene: TRBJ1-1; D gene: TRBD1; clone size: .; CDR3 DNA: TGTGCCAGTGCGGGGACAGGGAACACTGAAGCTTTCTTT; CDR3 protein: CASAGTGNTEAFF
V gene: TRBV12-3/TRBV12-4; J gene: TRBJ2-7; D gene: .; clone size: .; CDR3 DNA: TGTGCCAGCAGAGATCTAGCCGAGCAGTACTTC; CDR3 protein: CASRDLAEQYF
V gene: TRBV18; J gene: TRBJ1-5; D gene: TRBD1; clone size: once; CDR3 DNA: TGTGCCAGCTCACCCGGCAGGGGGCTAATGAATCAGCCCCAGCATTTT; CDR3 protein: CASSPGRGLMNQPQHF
V gene: TRBV2; J gene: TRBJ2-5; D gene: TRBD1; clone size: .; CDR3 DNA: TGTGCCAGCAGTGTAGGGGCCAGGGGGCTCGGGGAGACCCAGTACTTC; CDR3 protein: CASSVGARGLGETQYF
V gene: TRBV28; J gene: TRBJ2-7; D gene: TRBD1; clone size: once; CDR3 DNA: TGTGCCAGCAGTTTGGACAGGGGGCAAAACGAGCAGTACTTC; CDR3 protein: CASSLDRGQNEQYF
V gene: TRBV5-1; J gene: TRBJ1-5; D gene: TRBD1; clone size: .; CDR3 DNA: TGCGCCACCCTTCGTTACAGGGGTCGTTATAGCAATCAGCCCCAGCATTTT; CDR3 protein: CATLRYRGRYSNQPQHF
V gene: TRBV2; J gene: TRBJ2-3; D gene: .; clone size: .; CDR3 DNA: TGTGCCAGCAGGGTGCAGACAGCTAGCACAGATACGCAGTATTTT; CDR3 protein: CASRVQTASTDTQYF